This T cell receptor beta chain was recovered during a study of CD8 T cells in ankylosing spondylitis. Points from the study as a whole: Both synovial fluid and blood in reactive arthritis had previously been reported to carry some motif variants. Ankylosing spondylitis blood appeared to carry a characteristic TCR beta motif of 7 or 8 highly homologous variants.

Worth noting for this clonotype: Its antigen remains unidentified.

Quantitative molecular-barcoded 5'-RACE generated the TCR beta libraries. TCRdb re-analysed the 5' RACE reads in MiXCR, keeping a single row per CDR3 protein. The sample lists a few hundred thousand distinct CDR3 sequences; roughly 13% were seen once. CDR1 is MNHEY, CDR2 SVGEGT, per germline. V was trimmed by 7 bases and J by 3 bases, leaving 16 bases between them. There are 15 residues in the CDR3. Sequences were obtained from blood, either unsorted or a sorted T cell fraction (not recorded which). The J gene is TRBJ2-1, the V gene TRBV6-2 or TRBV6-3; D uncertain. The TCR sequence derives from a male donor with ankylosing spondylitis. The CDR3 bases are TGTGCCAGCAATTCACCTTGGACGGACTACAATGAGCAGTTCTTC. It yields the protein CASNSPWTDYNEQFF.